This T cell receptor (beta chain) is from a study of T cell responses to AZD1222 COVID-19 vaccine (dated by TCRdb to the early 2020s). As for the study more broadly: AZD1222 recipients given second doses at about 4 weeks or at about 12 weeks were pooled, since spike-specific TCR depth and breadth were not found to differ between the two schedules. A total of approximately 230 trial participants underwent TCR sequencing, of whom about 200 received two doses of AZD1222 and about 25 received two doses of the MenACWY control vaccine. Trial participants were enrolled into age subgroups of 18-55, 56-69 and 70-plus years, which contained about 150, 27 and 61 TCR-sequenced participants, respectively.

For this clone: Its antigen specificity is not known. No base-level quality is on record; no much larger clone is a single base apart.

The CDR3 regions of human TCRbeta chains were subjected to immunosequencing. The authors' analysis ran thus. Repertoire TCRs were matched against a reference library of SARS-CoV-2-specific TCRs generated with the MIRA antigen-specificity platform. Breadth meant the fraction of unique TCRs that were SARS-CoV-2-associated, whereas depth meant the fraction of total T cells that were SARS-CoV-2-associated. Using the MIRA data, each spike-specific TCR was mapped to the spike region that the TCR reacts to and placed in a CD4 or CD8 class. Log10-transformed breadth and depth values were compared by one-way ANOVA with Sidak's multiple comparisons tests. In its TCRdb copy, this immuneACCESS table keeps in-frame sequences only and misses some clones. Where compared with another copy, unresolved V genes explain less than half of these, and the others have no known cause. V, J and clone size derive from that table, while D and trimming were established from the DNA sequence. This sample holds about 120,000 clones; approximately 93% were observed only once. 2.5% to 3% of the sample belongs to the ten largest clones.

CDR1 MDHEN and CDR2 SYDVKM are derived from the germline V gene. V loses 4 bases of germline sequence and J loses 7 bases, and the interval between the two ends is 14 bases. From the cysteine up to the phenylalanine, the CDR3 has a length of 13 residues. Kept here is only the CDR3 DNA, which spans 39 bases and is read in frame from base 1. Interpreted using the paper, the time point label stands for: baseline before first vaccination. Vaccinee samples were obtained from the UK trials COV001 and COV002, which included a single-blind randomized controlled phase 2/3 trial of AZD1222 (ChAdOx1 nCoV-19) in healthy adults. For TCRbeta chain sequencing, PBMC samples were collected from trial participants at day 0 and at day 28 after the second dose. Overall results and qualifications from the work: The whole spike protein was spanned by vaccine-associated CD4 TCRs, and dominant responses were seen in regions 160-218 and 743-854. In the small 56-69-year group, the increase in depth fell short of significance, most likely because of low power. Conclusions about previously exposed vaccinees were limited because only six AZD1222 recipients were SARS-CoV-2 seropositive at baseline. Reportedly, almost half of the unique spike-specific TCRs recognized epitopes lying outside the regions that are mutated in the B.1.351 and B.1.1.7 variants. Because no day 14 peak-response samples were available, the repertoires could be characterized only after the peak T cell response. After two AZD1222 doses, spike-specific TCR breadth and depth were significantly higher than at day 0 and than in MenACWY recipients. Most participants were white British and females outnumbered males, and the authors suggested that clonal diversity may have been underestimated.

Here the sequenced sample was peripheral blood, taken on day 0 of AZD1222 vaccination. This clonotype was sampled from an adult in good health. The V and J genes are TRBV28 and TRBJ2-7; the D gene cannot be resolved reliably. The CDR3 region: CASSSSSSWEQYF. The sequence in DNA is TGTGCCAGCAGTTCTAGTAGCTCTTGGGAGCAGTACTTC.